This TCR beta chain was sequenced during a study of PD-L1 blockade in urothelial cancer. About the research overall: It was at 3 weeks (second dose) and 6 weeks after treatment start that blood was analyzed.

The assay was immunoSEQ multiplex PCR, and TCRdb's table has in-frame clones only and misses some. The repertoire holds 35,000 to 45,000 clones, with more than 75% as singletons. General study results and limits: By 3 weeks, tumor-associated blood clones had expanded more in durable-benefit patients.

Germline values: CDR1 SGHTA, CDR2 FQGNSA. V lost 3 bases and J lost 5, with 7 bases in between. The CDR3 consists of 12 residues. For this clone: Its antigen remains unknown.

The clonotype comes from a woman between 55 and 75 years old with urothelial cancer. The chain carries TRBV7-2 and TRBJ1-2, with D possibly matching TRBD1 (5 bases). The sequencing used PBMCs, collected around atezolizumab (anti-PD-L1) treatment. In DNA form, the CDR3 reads TGTGCCAGCAGCTTGGCAGGGTATGGCTACACCTTC. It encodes CASSLAGYGYTF.